This entry is about one T cell receptor beta chain. Antigen unknown. PCR was performed using 60 Vbeta and 13 Jbeta primers. Assay: immunoSEQ multiplex PCR; the TCRdb copy retains only in-frame clones and omits some. Recorded for this sample: around 70,000 clones. The sample is drawn from a study of cytomegalovirus exposure and HLA in healthy donors. Findings and caveats of the study: The study listed about 150 cytomegalovirus-associated TCR beta chains. A reported reduction in N-insertions relative to the roughly 610-donor mean was seen in an Asian-associated ancestry cluster in a later analysis. Presence/absence analyses treated sequencing depth as roughly uniform across donors.

Germline-derived CDR1 and CDR2 are SGHTA and FQGTGA. The CDR3 consists of 14 residues. The germline V and J ends were trimmed by 5 bases and 8 bases, with 18 bases remaining between them. The sample was PBMCs. The chain carries TRBV7-3 and TRBJ1-2; D is undetermined. This clonotype was sampled from a woman between 35 and 50 years old in good health and CMV-seropositive. This CDR3 reads CASSPFAAQRGYTF. The CDR3 nucleotides read TGTGCCAGCAGCCCATTTGCCGCGCAACGCGGCTACACCTTC.